The clone carrying this TCR beta chain was observed many times. The antigen is not known. This record belongs to a study of T cells in Graves' hyperthyroidism and ophthalmopathy. Overall study context: Prior to any treatment, at the point of initial diagnosis, peripheral blood was collected. Study-wide results and limits: Classification by a 13 V-J model distinguished ophthalmopathy from stable hyperthyroidism.

Germline-derived CDR1 and CDR2 are MNHEY and SMNVEV (reference sequence). V was shortened by 2 bases and J by 0 bases, with 8 bases between the two germline ends. The length of the CDR3 is 14 residues. Uncontrolled infection, other autoimmune disease, pregnancy or lactation barred patients from enrollment. Template material for amplifying TCR beta CDR3 regions consisted of RNA transcripts. First-round RT-PCR targeting the TCR CDR3 was performed with the HTBI primer set. TCRdb recomputed calls from the multiplex PCR reads with MiXCR, one row per CDR3 protein. The data hold 95,000 to 110,000 distinct CDR3 sequences, with 15% to 20% observed a single time.

This clonotype was sampled from a woman in her forties or fifties with Graves' hyperthyroidism. The specimen sequenced was blood. V and J are TRBV27 and TRBJ2-7; D not resolved. The CDR3 protein is CASSLVQPSYEQYF. The CDR3 bases are TGTGCCAGCAGTTTAGTACAGCCCTCCTACGAGCAGTACTTC.